The next 29 T cell receptor beta chains were all read from a single sample in a study of stem cell transplantation in POMP-related autoinflammatory disease. Sequencing was performed with immunoSEQ multiplex PCR; in TCRdb, only in-frame clones are kept and a portion is missing. The table records about 68,000 clones, approximately 91% of them present only once. The sample here was CD4+ T cells from PBMCs, taken after stem cell transplantation. The source is a human patient with POMP-related autoinflammation and immune dysregulation (PRAID). The T cells may partly be graft donor cells.

The CDR3 DNA reads TGTGCCAGCAGCTTCCCTCTCGACAGGGCCCTGTATGGCTACACCTTC. Protein: CASSFPLDRALYGYTF. The chain is built from TRBV11-2 and TRBJ1-2; TRBD1 aligns across 7 bases. The germline CDR1 and CDR2 sequences are SGHAT and FQNNGV. V dropped 3 bases and J dropped 5; count of bases not matched to a gene: 12. CDR3 length: 16 residues.

The V call is TRBV3-1 (or the pseudogene TRBV3-2), the J call TRBJ2-5; TRBD2 agrees at 13 bases. The CDR3 is 17 residues long. Looked up from germline, CDR1 is LGHDT and CDR2 is YNNKEL (reference sequence). J was trimmed by 2 bases and V by 3 bases; bases with no gene match: 6. In DNA, the CDR3 is TGTGCCAGCAGCCACTCCCGGGGACTAGCGGGGCAAGAGACCCAGTACTTC. Translation: CASSHSRGLAGQETQYF.

The chain carries TRBV5-5 and TRBJ1-1; D is undetermined. This CDR3 has 11 amino acids. Trimming took 1 base from V and 8 from J, leaving 6 bases between them. Germline lookup yields CDR1 SGHKS and CDR2 YYEKEE (reference sequence). The CDR3 DNA reads TGTGCCAGCAGCTTGAGTTCCGAAGCTTTCTTT. Translation gives CASSLSSEAFF.

The V and J genes are TRBV28 and TRBJ2-5; D may match TRBD1 or TRBD2 (7 bases each). The V and J ends lost 6 bases and 5 bases respectively, with 16 bases between them. The CDR3 runs to 14 residues. Germline V lookup: CDR1 MDHEN, CDR2 SYDVKM. In DNA, the CDR3 is TGTGCCAGCAGAACCACAGGGGAGGGCGAGACCCAGTACTTC. Translating gives CASRTTGEGETQYF.

The V and J genes are TRBV18 and TRBJ2-5; 9 nucleotides align to TRBD2. Unmatched junction bases numbered 4, after V lost 6 bases and J lost 5 bases. The CDR3 length is 13 residues. Germline V gene sequence: CDR1 KGHSH, CDR2 LQKENI. The CDR3 nucleotides read TGTGCCAGCTCTCCGAGCGGGAGGGAGACCCAGTACTTC. This sequence encodes CASSPSGRETQYF.

The V gene is TRBV28, the J gene TRBJ1-2; D ambiguous. The germline gives CDR1 MDHEN, CDR2 SYDVKM. This CDR3 spans 12 amino acids. The germline V and J ends were trimmed by 10 bases and 1 base, with 10 bases remaining between them. DNA of the CDR3: TGTGCCATCGGCCAGGTTAACTATGGCTACACCTTC. Translating gives CAIGQVNYGYTF.

V is TRBV10-2 and J is TRBJ2-2; 9 bases agree with TRBD2. This CDR3 is 15 amino acids long. Trimming cost V 5 bases and J 6 bases; bases outside gene matches: 7. Germline V gene data show CDR1 as WSHSY and CDR2 as SAAADI. The CDR3 DNA reads TGCGCCAGCAGTTGGTTAGCGGGAGATCCCGGGGAGCTGTTTTTT. The encoded protein is CASSWLAGDPGELFF.

There are a few counts of this clone. The V and J genes are TRBV19 and TRBJ1-5; D is undetermined. The CDR3 is 13 amino acids. The germline V gene has CDR1 LNHDA and CDR2 SQIVND (reference sequence). V was trimmed by 3 bases and J by 9 bases, leaving 12 bases between them. The CDR3 protein is CASSIQLRGPQHF. The CDR3 region has the DNA TGTGCCAGTAGTATCCAGCTCAGAGGGCCCCAGCATTTT.

This clone was seen just once. The chain couples TRBV5-1 to TRBJ2-5, with a weak D call TRBD2 (7 bases). Germline CDR1 and CDR2: SGHRS and YFSETQ. Trimming left V 3 bases short and J 5 bases short, with 11 bases between. CDR3 length: 13 residues. The CDR3 DNA reads as TGCGCCAGCAGCTCCAGGGGAGGGGAGACCCAGTACTTC. Residues: CASSSRGGETQYF.

The rearrangement links TRBV6-1 to TRBJ2-7; no firm D call. CDR1 MNHNS and CDR2 SASEGT come from the germline V gene. Between the trimmed V and J ends, which lost 2 bases and 3 bases, there was a span of 2 bases. The CDR3 contains 11 residues. DNA of the CDR3: TGTGCCAGCAGTGAACGCTACGAGCAGTACGTC. It yields the protein CASSERYEQYV.

The rearrangement uses TRBV29-1 and TRBJ1-4, with a weak D call TRBD1 (5 bases). The CDR3 consists of 13 residues. The V gene's germline CDR1 is SQVTM and CDR2 ANQGSEA. The V gene lost 5 bases and the J gene lost 8 bases, with 15 bases spanning the gap. The CDR3 here is CSVTQGFSEKLFF. Written as DNA, the CDR3 is TGCAGCGTTACCCAGGGATTCTCAGAAAAACTGTTTTTT.

The chain links TRBV28 to TRBJ2-5; no clear D. There are 16 residues in the CDR3. Germline-derived CDR1 and CDR2 are MDHEN and SYDVKM. Trimming pared 4 bases from V and 2 bases from J, leaving 17 bases between. CDR3 in DNA: TGTGCCAGCAGTTCCACCCGGCCAGGAATACAAGAGACCCAGTACTTC. Amino acids: CASSSTRPGIQETQYF.

The chain has TRBV4-1 and TRBJ1-5; D unresolved. Germline lookup yields CDR1 MGHRA and CDR2 YSYEKL. V lost 4 bases, J lost 6 bases, and 10 bases lay in between. The CDR3 extends over 13 amino acids. The CDR3 region has the DNA TGCGCCAGCAGCCCCAAAACCCTTCAGCCCCAGCATTTT. Encoded protein: CASSPKTLQPQHF.

The chain is built from TRBV5-6 and TRBJ2-7; TRBD1 agrees at 7 bases. After removal of 4 bases from V and 3 bases from J, the junction contained 10 bases not matched to a gene. CDR1 is SGHDT and CDR2 is YYEEEE in the germline V gene. The CDR3 length is 15 residues. The CDR3 bases are TGTGCCAGCAGCGAAACAGGGGAACCCTACTACGAGCAGTACTTC. Translated: CASSETGEPYYEQYF.

This clone was detected once. The V call is TRBV5-8, the J call TRBJ1-1, with 9 bases aligning to TRBD1. Germline V gene lookup returns CDR1 SGHTS and CDR2 YDEGEE. The CDR3 contains 16 residues. Trimming removed 0 bases from V and 5 bases from J; junction bases left unmatched: 8. The CDR3 is CASSLGGQGISTEAFF. CDR3 coding DNA: TGTGCCAGCAGCTTGGGTGGACAGGGGATTTCGACTGAAGCTTTCTTT. The variable domain in full, completed from reference TRBV5-8 and TRBJ1-1, reads EAGVTQSPTHLIKTRGQQATLRCSPISGHTSVYWYQQALGLGLQFLLWYDEGEERNRGNFPPRFSGRQFPNYSSELNVNALELEDSALYLCASSLGGQGISTEAFFGQGTRLTVV.

V usage is TRBV5-5 and J usage is TRBJ2-1; tentatively, D is TRBD1 (6 bases). This CDR3 comprises 16 residues. Trimming removed 4 bases from V and 4 bases from J, with 18 bases in between. Per the germline V gene, CDR1 is SGHKS and CDR2 is YYEKEE (reference sequence). Here the CDR3 reads CASSPKWGLSYNEQFF. In DNA form, the CDR3 reads TGTGCCAGCAGCCCAAAATGGGGGCTTTCTTACAATGAGCAGTTCTTC.

The chain joins TRBV6-1 to TRBJ1-5; D unresolved. Germline V gives CDR1 MNHNS, CDR2 SASEGT. V lost 1 base and J lost 7, with 8 bases in between. This CDR3 is built from 13 residues. DNA for the CDR3: TGTGCCAGCAGTGAAGAGGAAGGACAGCCCCAGCATTTT. Amino acids: CASSEEEGQPQHF.

This chain connects TRBV10-3 to TRBJ2-2, with 8 bases identical to TRBD1. The length of the CDR3 is 13 residues. Germline-derived CDR1 and CDR2 are ENHRY and SYGVKD. V dropped 10 bases and J dropped 7; count of bases not matched to a gene: 8. CDR3 DNA sequence: TGTGCCACCAAGGACAGGGCGGGCGGGGAGCTGTTTTTT. This gives the protein CATKDRAGGELFF.

This chain connects TRBV7-9 to TRBJ1-2, with D unclear. CDR1 is SEHNR and CDR2 is FQNEAQ in the germline V gene (reference sequence). There are 12 residues in the CDR3. Trimming took 1 base from V and 4 from J, leaving 4 bases between them. The CDR3 DNA reads TGTGCCAGCAGCTTAGGCCTCTATGGCTACACCTTC. Its protein product is CASSLGLYGYTF.

The chain combines TRBV5-1 with TRBJ1-6; unclear D gene. V was shortened by 0 bases and J by 6 bases, with 7 bases between the two germline ends. The CDR3 is made up of 14 amino acids. Germline CDR1 SGHRS, CDR2 YFSETQ. The CDR3 reads CASSLVLGNSPLHF. In DNA form, the CDR3 reads TGCGCCAGCAGCTTGGTTCTGGGTAATTCACCCCTCCACTTT.

This chain joins TRBV6-1 and TRBJ2-7; D is ambiguous. From germline, CDR1 is MNHNS and CDR2 SASEGT. This CDR3 comprises 14 residues. V was trimmed by 1 base and J by 3 bases, leaving 10 bases between them. This CDR3 is CASSEGLDGYEQYF. The DNA for the CDR3 is TGTGCCAGCAGTGAAGGCCTCGACGGCTACGAGCAGTACTTC.

The chain couples TRBV6-1 to TRBJ2-7; D gene unclear. Germline V lookup: CDR1 MNHNS, CDR2 SASEGT. Trimming left V 1 base short and J 3 bases short, with 10 bases between. The CDR3 length is 14 residues. CDR3 bases: TGTGCCAGCAGTGAAGTTCTTTCCTACTACGAGCAGTACGTC. Translated, it gives CASSEVLSYYEQYV.

The chain combines TRBV6-5 with TRBJ1-2; D ambiguous. The germline V and J ends were trimmed by 0 bases and 0 bases, with 5 bases remaining between them. Per germline, CDR1 MNHEY and CDR2 SVGAGI. The length of the CDR3 is 14 residues. The chain's CDR3 is CASSYSGTNYGYTF. CDR3 in DNA: TGTGCCAGCAGTTACTCCGGAACTAACTATGGCTACACCTTC.

The rearrangement uses TRBV28 and TRBJ1-6; D gene uncertain. This CDR3 is built from 11 residues. Germline loops: CDR1 MDHEN, CDR2 SYDVKM. Trimming cost V 10 bases and J 8 bases, with 9 bases left between them. CDR3 DNA: TGTGCCACCAGAGGGTATTCACCCCTCCACTTT. Its protein is CATRGYSPLHF.

CDR3: CASSQRQGDNEQFF. Written as DNA, the CDR3 is TGTGCCAGCTCACAAAGACAGGGAGACAATGAGCAGTTCTTC. V and J are TRBV18 and TRBJ2-1; TRBD1 matches 7 bases. After removal of 4 bases from V and 5 bases from J, the junction contained 5 bases not matched to a gene. This CDR3 is built from 14 residues. CDR1 is KGHSH and CDR2 is LQKENI in the germline V gene. The full variable domain, with the rest looked up from reference TRBV18 and TRBJ2-1, is NAGVMQNPRHLVRRRGQEARLRCSPMKGHSHVYWYRQLPEEGLKFMVYLQKENIIDESGMPKERFSAEFPKEGPSILRIQQVVRGDSAAYFCASSQRQGDNEQFFGPGTRLTVL.

A note on this clone: The sample holds other DNA sequences that translate to the same CDR3. The V call is TRBV5-1, the J call TRBJ2-7; 7 bases line up with TRBD2. The germline gives CDR1 SGHRS, CDR2 YFSETQ. Trimming took 0 bases from V and 2 from J; bases not matched to a gene: 5. The CDR3 is 15 amino acids. The CDR3 loop reads CASSLAAGRPYEQYF. The CDR3 nucleotides read TGCGCCAGCAGCTTGGCCGCCGGGAGGCCCTACGAGCAGTACTTC.

J is TRBJ1-3 and V is TRBV5-1; D gene unclear. There are 16 residues in the CDR3. CDR1 SGHRS and CDR2 YFSETQ come from the germline V gene. V was trimmed by 3 bases and J by 2 bases, leaving 15 bases between them. CDR3: CASSSATEHPGNTIYF. The CDR3 DNA sequence: TGCGCCAGCAGCTCCGCGACGGAGCATCCTGGAAACACCATATATTTT.

This chain links TRBV29-1 with TRBJ2-5, with TRBD1 as a possible D gene (6 bases). Germline V gene lookup returns CDR1 SQVTM and CDR2 ANQGSEA. V shed 3 bases and J shed 3 bases, with 11 bases lying between them. The CDR3 loop spans 13 amino acids. The CDR3 region has the DNA TGCAGCGTTGATCTCCCAGGGGAAGAGACCCAGTACTTC. Protein: CSVDLPGEETQYF.

The V call is TRBV3-1 (or the pseudogene TRBV3-2), the J call TRBJ2-5; TRBD2 matches at 13 bases. The V gene's germline CDR1 is LGHDT and CDR2 YNNKEL (reference sequence). J lost 11 bases, V lost 5 bases, and 11 bases had no gene match. The CDR3 runs 15 residues. The CDR3 region is CASSSTTQTSGRQYF. CDR3 in DNA: TGTGCCAGCAGCTCGACCACACAGACTAGCGGGAGGCAGTACTTC.